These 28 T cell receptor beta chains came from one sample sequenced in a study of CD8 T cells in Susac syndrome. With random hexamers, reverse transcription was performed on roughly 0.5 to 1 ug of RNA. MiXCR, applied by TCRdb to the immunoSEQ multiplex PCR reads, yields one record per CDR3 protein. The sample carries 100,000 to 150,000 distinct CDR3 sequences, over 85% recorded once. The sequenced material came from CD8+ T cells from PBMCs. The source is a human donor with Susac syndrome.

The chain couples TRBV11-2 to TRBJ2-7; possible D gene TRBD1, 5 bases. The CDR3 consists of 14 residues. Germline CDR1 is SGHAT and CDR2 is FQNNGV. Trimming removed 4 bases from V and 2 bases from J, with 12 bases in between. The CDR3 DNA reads TGTGCCAGCAGCTATCAGGGCGGAACCTACGAGCAGTACTTC. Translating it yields CASSYQGGTYEQYF. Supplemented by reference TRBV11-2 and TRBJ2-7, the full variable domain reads EAGVAQSPRYKIIEKRQSVAFWCNPISGHATLYWYQQILGQGPKLLIQFQNNGVVDDSQLPKDRFSAERLKGVDSTLKIQPAKLEDSAVYLCASSYQGGTYEQYFGPGTRLTVT.

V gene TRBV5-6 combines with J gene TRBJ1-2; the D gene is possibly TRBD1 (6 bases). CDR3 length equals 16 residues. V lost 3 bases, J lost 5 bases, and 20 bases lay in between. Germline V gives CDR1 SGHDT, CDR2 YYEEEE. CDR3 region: CASSSLPGDGEYGYTF. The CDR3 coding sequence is TGTGCCAGCAGCTCCCTCCCAGGGGACGGGGAATATGGCTACACCTTC.

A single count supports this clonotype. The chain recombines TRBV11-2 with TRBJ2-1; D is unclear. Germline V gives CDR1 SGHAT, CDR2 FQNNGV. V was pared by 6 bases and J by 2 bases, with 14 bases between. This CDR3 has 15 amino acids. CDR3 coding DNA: TGTGCCAGCAGACCATACGTAGGCCCCTACAATGAGCAGTTCTTC. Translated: CASRPYVGPYNEQFF.

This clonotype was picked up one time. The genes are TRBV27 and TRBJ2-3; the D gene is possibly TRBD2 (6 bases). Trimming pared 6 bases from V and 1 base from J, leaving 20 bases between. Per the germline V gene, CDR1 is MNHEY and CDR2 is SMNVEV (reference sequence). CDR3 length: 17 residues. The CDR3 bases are TGTGCCAGCAGCAGCGACCGGGAGCCCCGGGGCACAGATACGCAGTATTTT. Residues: CASSSDREPRGTDTQYF.

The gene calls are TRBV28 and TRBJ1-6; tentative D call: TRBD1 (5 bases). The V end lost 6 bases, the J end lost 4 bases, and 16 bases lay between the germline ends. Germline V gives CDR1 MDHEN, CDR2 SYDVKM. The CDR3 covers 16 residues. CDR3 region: CASSPPGQNYNSPLHF. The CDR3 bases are TGTGCCAGCAGCCCCCCTGGACAAAATTATAATTCACCCCTCCACTTT.

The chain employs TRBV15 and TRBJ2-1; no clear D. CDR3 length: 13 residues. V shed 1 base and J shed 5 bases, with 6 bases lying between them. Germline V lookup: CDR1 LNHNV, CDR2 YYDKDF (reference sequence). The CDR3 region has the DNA TGTGCCACCAGCAGAGTGGTCCACAATGAGCAGTTCTTC. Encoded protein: CATSRVVHNEQFF.

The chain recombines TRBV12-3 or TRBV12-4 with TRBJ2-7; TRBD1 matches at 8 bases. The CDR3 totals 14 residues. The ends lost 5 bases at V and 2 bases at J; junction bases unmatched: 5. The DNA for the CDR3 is TGTGCCAGCAGTCCGGGGGACAGGACCTACGAGCAGTACTTC. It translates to CASSPGDRTYEQYF.

The CDR3 DNA reads as TGCAGCGTCTCCGAAGGGGAGAACACCGGGGAGCTGTTTTTT. As protein: CSVSEGENTGELFF. The chain links TRBV29-1 to TRBJ2-2, with D perhaps matching TRBD1 (5 bases). Per germline, CDR1 SQVTM and CDR2 ANQGSEA. V was pared by 6 bases and J by 1 base, with 12 bases between. The CDR3 has 14 residues.

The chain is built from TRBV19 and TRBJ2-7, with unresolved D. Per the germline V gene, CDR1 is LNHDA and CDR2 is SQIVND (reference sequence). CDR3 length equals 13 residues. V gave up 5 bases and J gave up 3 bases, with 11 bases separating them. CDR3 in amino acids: CASSYEDGYEQYF. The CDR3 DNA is TGTGCCAGTAGTTACGAGGATGGCTACGAGCAGTACTTC.

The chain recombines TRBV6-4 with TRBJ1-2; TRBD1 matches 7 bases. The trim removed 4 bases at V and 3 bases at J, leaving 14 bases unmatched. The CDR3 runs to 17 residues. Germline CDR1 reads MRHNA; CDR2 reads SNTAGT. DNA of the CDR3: TGTGCCAGCAGTGGCTCGCACAGGGGAGAGGGTCACTATGGCTACACCTTC. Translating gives CASSGSHRGEGHYGYTF.

This CDR3 is CASRTLAGGPNSEQYF. The CDR3 DNA reads TGTGCCAGCAGGACACTAGCGGGAGGGCCAAATAGCGAGCAGTACTTC. The chain carries TRBV12-3 or TRBV12-4 and TRBJ2-7, with 13 nucleotides matching TRBD2. With V trimmed by 6 bases and J by 6 bases, 11 bases remained unmatched. The CDR3 has 16 amino acids.

The CDR3 bases are TGCAGCGTTGAAGATGGCACAGGGGAGGCGGACACCGGGGAGCTGTTTTTT. It yields the protein CSVEDGTGEADTGELFF. The V call is TRBV29-1, the J call TRBJ2-2; possible D gene TRBD1, 7 bases. This CDR3 comprises 17 residues. Germline CDR1 reads SQVTM; CDR2 reads ANQGSEA. V was pared by 0 bases and J by 3 bases, with 17 bases between.

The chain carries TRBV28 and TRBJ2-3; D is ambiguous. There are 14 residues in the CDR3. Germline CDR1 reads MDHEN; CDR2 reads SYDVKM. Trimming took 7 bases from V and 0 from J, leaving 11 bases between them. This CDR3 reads CASTTYRSTDTQYF. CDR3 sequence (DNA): TGTGCCAGCACAACGTACCGTAGCACAGATACGCAGTATTTT.

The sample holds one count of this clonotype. CDR3 DNA sequence: TGCAGCCCGAGTGTGTGGGCCGGGGTGAGGACTGAAGCTTTCTTT. It yields the protein CSPSVWAGVRTEAFF. V usage is TRBV29-1 and J usage is TRBJ1-1; D is unresolved. Trimming took 8 bases from V and 5 from J, leaving 24 bases between them. CDR1 and CDR2 (germline): SQVTM, ANQGSEA. This CDR3 contains 15 residues.

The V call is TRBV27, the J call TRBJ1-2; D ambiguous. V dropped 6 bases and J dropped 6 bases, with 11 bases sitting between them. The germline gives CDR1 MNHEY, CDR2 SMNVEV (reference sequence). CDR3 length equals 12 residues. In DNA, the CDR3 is TGTGCCAGCAGGAGCCGGGGAGATGGCTACACCTTC. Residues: CASRSRGDGYTF.

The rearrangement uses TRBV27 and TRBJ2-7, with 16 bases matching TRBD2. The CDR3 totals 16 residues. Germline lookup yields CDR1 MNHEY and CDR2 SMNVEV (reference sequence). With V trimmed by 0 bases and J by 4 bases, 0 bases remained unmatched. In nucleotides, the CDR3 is TGTGCCAGCAGTTTATCGGGACTAGCGGGGGGGTACGAGCAGTACTTC. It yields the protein CASSLSGLAGGYEQYF.

CDR3 coding DNA: TGTGCCAGCAGCTTAGATGCTAGCGAACAAGAGACCCAGTACTTC. Protein sequence: CASSLDASEQETQYF. The J gene is TRBJ2-5, the V gene TRBV11-2; possibly TRBD2 for D (6 bases). V lost 0 bases and J 2 bases, leaving 10 bases between the germline ends. Germline values: CDR1 SGHAT, CDR2 FQNNGV. This CDR3 has 15 amino acids.

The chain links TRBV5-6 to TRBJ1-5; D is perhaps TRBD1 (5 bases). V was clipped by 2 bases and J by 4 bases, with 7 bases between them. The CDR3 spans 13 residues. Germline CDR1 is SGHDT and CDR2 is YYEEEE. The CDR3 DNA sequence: TGTGCCAGCAGCTTTGGGGGGAATCAGCCCCAGCATTTT. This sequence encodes CASSFGGNQPQHF.

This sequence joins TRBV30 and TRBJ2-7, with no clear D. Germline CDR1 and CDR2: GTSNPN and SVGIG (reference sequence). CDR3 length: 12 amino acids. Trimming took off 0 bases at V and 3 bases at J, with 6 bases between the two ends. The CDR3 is CAWSVINYEQYF. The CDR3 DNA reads TGTGCCTGGAGTGTAATAAACTACGAGCAGTACTTC. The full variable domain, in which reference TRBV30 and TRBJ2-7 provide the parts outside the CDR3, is SQTIHQWPATLVQPVGSPLSLECTVEGTSNPNLYWYRQAAGRGLQLLFYSVGIGQISSEVPQNLSASRPQDRQFILSSKKLLLSDSGFYLCAWSVINYEQYFGPGTRLTVT.

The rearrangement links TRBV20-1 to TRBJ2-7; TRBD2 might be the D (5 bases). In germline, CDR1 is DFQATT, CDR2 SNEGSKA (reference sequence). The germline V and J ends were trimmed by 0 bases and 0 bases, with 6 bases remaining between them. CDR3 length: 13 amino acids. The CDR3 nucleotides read TGCAGTGCTAGAGACGGGATCTCCTACGAGCAGTACTTC. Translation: CSARDGISYEQYF.

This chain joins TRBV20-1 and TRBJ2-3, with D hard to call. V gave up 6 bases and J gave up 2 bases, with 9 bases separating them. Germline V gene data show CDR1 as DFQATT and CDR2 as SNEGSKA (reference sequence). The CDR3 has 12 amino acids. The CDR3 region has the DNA TGCAGTGCAAAGACCTACACAGATACGCAGTATTTT. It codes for CSAKTYTDTQYF.

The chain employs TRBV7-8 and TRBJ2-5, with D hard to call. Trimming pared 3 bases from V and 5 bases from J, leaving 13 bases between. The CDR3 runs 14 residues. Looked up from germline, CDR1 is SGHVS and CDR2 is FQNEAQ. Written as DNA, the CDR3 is TGTGCCAGCAGCTTGATGGGTTTTCAGGAGACCCAGTACTTC. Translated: CASSLMGFQETQYF.

The chain's CDR3 is CTSSQEERGLAGFNEQFF. CDR3 coding DNA: TGCACCAGCAGCCAAGAGGAGCGAGGACTAGCGGGCTTCAATGAGCAGTTCTTC. This chain uses TRBV1 with TRBJ2-1; TRBD2 reflects the table's D call only, with no check against the DNA. TRBV1 is given as a pseudogene. The CDR3 is 18 residues long.

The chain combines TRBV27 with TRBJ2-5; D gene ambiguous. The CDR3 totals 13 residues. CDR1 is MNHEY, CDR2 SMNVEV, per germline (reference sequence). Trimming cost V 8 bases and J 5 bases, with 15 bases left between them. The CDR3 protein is CASRPRRVETQYF. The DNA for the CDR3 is TGTGCCAGCCGCCCCCGTAGGGTCGAGACCCAGTACTTC.

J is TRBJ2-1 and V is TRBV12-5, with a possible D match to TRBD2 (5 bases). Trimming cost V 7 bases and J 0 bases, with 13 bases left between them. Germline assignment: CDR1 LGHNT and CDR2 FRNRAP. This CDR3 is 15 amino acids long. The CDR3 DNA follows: TGTGCTAGTGCCCCGCTGGACTTCTCCTACAATGAGCAGTTCTTC. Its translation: CASAPLDFSYNEQFF.

The CDR3 spells CASAPGQGHYEQYF. The CDR3 DNA reads TGTGCCTCTGCTCCGGGACAGGGACACTACGAGCAGTACTTC. The rearrangement links TRBV30 to TRBJ2-7, with 9 bases aligning to TRBD1. Trimming removed 7 bases from V and 3 bases from J; junction bases left unmatched: 10. CDR3 length: 14 residues. Germline CDR1 is GTSNPN and CDR2 is SVGIG (reference sequence).

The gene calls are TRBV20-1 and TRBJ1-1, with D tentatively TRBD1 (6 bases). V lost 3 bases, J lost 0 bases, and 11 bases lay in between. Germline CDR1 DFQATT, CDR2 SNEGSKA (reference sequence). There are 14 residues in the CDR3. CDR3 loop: CSARGAVVNTEAFF. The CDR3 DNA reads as TGCAGTGCTAGGGGGGCCGTAGTGAACACTGAAGCTTTCTTT.

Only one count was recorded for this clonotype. For the CDR3, the DNA is TGTGCCAGCTGGGGACAGGGGGCGCTTGACACAGATACGCAGTATTTT. Protein sequence: CASWGQGALDTDTQYF. The J gene is TRBJ2-3, the V gene TRBV12-3 or TRBV12-4, with TRBD1 matching over 12 bases. This CDR3 is built from 16 residues. The ends lost 8 bases at V and 2 bases at J; junction bases unmatched: 8.